This TCR beta chain was identified during a study of Ad26.COV2.S vaccination and SARS-CoV-2 variants (dated by TCRdb to about 2021). As for the study more broadly: Vaccine-arm donors were drawn from COV1001, a multicentre, randomized, double-blind, placebo-controlled phase I-IIa trial of Ad26.COV2.S in healthy adults. Participants in the trial were split at random into five groups of five each, receiving low-dose or high-dose Ad26.COV2.S once or twice, or else placebo on both occasions. Dosing of Ad26.COV2.S was intramuscular, at either 5x10^10 or 1x10^11 viral particles, delivered as one shot or as two shots spaced 56 days apart. The TCR-sequenced set comprised around 30 samples: some 20 Ad26.COV2.S vaccine recipients, 5 placebo recipients and 8 SARS-CoV-2 convalescent individuals. TCRbeta repertoire sequencing was used to assess the specificity and breadth of SARS-CoV-2-reactive T cell receptors after Ad26.COV2.S vaccination. Blinding of investigators to trial group allocation was maintained during experiments and outcome assessment.

The V and J ends are trimmed by 0 bases and 6 bases, leaving 9 bases between them. The CDR3 sequence holds 14 residues, the cysteine and phenylalanine included. CDR3 DNA is the only sequence kept; it has 42 bases, read in frame from the first base. CDR1 and CDR2, per the germline V gene, are SGHTA and FQGNSA. What the authors observed across the whole study: After vaccination, substantial breadth of spike-specific CD8+ and CD4+ T cell responses was reported. Vaccine and placebo recipients had similar non-spike TCR breadth, a finding consistent with the vaccine containing only spike. Ad26.COV2.S recipients had higher spike-specific TCR breadth than placebo recipients (P = 0.0014). Comparing responses between vaccine doses or regimens was not something the study was powered to do. It was noted by the authors that total T cell responses may have been underestimated by the TCR breadth and depth analyses.

TCRbeta CDR3 regions were sequenced with the immunoSEQ Assay. After extraction, genomic DNA underwent amplification by bias-controlled multiplex PCR, followed by high-throughput sequencing. The study's own analysis went as follows. To quantify the absolute abundance of every unique TCRbeta CDR3 region, sequences were collapsed and filtered. Usable DNA was measured by amplifying reference genes present in all nucleated cells, and TCRbeta template counts were normalized to that usable DNA to estimate T cell fraction. Repertoire TCRs were annotated as SARS-CoV-2-specific when V gene, CDR3 amino acid sequence and J gene were exactly matched to a known reactive TCR set. The reference SARS-CoV-2 TCR set was derived from MIRA and filtered for enrichment in COVID-19-positive ImmuneCODE repertoires, a step that removed public or cross-reactive TCRs. Drawing on the MIRA antigens, annotated TCRs were analysed further at the level of specific ORF or position within ORF. Breadth was defined as annotated unique rearrangements over total unique productive rearrangements; depth was the summed frequency of those rearrangements. TCR breadth was compared between groups using two-sided Wilcoxon rank-sum tests. TCRdb's version of the immuneACCESS table is confined to in-frame rearrangements and falls short of the full clone set. An unresolved V gene accounts for under half of the shortfall where checked; the remainder is of unknown origin. The V and J calls and clone size come from that table; D and trimming were worked out from the DNA. The sample yields 200,000 to 300,000 clones; more than 75% were counted once. The ten largest clones represent around a tenth of the sample.

The sample's treatment or condition label, in plain terms: approximately 18 received Ad26.COV2.S at low or high dose, single or two shots; 5 received placebo; per-sample allocation not given. Repertoires of vaccine and placebo recipients were sequenced from samples collected on day 63 after the first injection. In Cohort 1b, 25 to 30 adults aged 18-55 years were enrolled at a single site in Boston, USA, between 29 July and 7 August 2020. Ad26.COV2.S consisted of a replication-incompetent adenovirus type 26 vector by which a prefusion-stabilized SARS-CoV-2 spike protein from the original Wuhan strain was expressed. A note on this clone: Which antigen it targets is not known. No base quality values were provided; no much bigger clone lies one nucleotide off. The sample carries other DNA sequences with the same CDR3.

The rearrangement combines TRBV7-2 with TRBJ1-5; the D gene is perhaps TRBD1, from 5 matching bases. The sequence was obtained from a person aged 18 to 65 who received the Ad26.COV2.S COVID-19 vaccine or a placebo. This specimen consisted of peripheral blood, obtained in a trial of Ad26.COV2.S vaccine versus placebo. The sequenced DNA is TGTGCCAGCAGCTTAGCAGGGGCCGGTCAGCCCCAGCATTTT. Protein translation: CASSLAGAGQPQHF.